This TCR beta chain was retrieved from a study of shared clonotypes between healthy human individuals. The length of the CDR3 is 14 residues. Germline lookup yields CDR1 MNHEY and CDR2 SMNVEV (reference sequence). Trimming took 0 bases from V and 4 from J, leaving 8 bases between them. Positively selected for CCR7, the CD45RO-negative cells used as naive CD8 cells excluded terminally differentiated effector memory CD45RA+ cells. Using immunoSEQ multiplex PCR, the repertoire was profiled, and TCRdb retains in-frame clones only, with some absent. This sample has about 2 million clones, with roughly 95% found just once.

V usage is TRBV27 and J usage is TRBJ2-3; D not resolved. The sequence came from a man aged 18-30 years in good health. Material for sequencing was naive CD8+ T cells sorted from blood. CDR3 residues: CASSLSVLADTQYF. Here the CDR3 DNA reads TGTGCCAGCAGTTTATCGGTCCTGGCAGATACGCAGTATTTT.